The T cell receptor (beta chain) under discussion was sequenced for a study of blood T cell repertoires in COVID-19. About the study: Italy, Spain and the United States were the sources of the convalescent and acute COVID-19 samples. T cells, B-cell-depleted T cells, or PBMCs provided the cDNA or gDNA that served as material.

Sequencing was performed with immunoSEQ multiplex PCR; in TCRdb, only in-frame clones are kept and a portion is missing. The sample lists 60,000 to 85,000 clones; 86% were seen once. Germline V gene data show CDR1 as MDHEN and CDR2 as SYDVKM. This CDR3 region has 12 residues. Trimming pared 7 bases from V and 4 bases from J, leaving 11 bases between. V and J are TRBV28 and TRBJ2-7, with a tentative D call TRBD2 (6 bases). What was sequenced was peripheral blood. The receptor was isolated from a human donor in a cohort sampled during active COVID-19. CDR3 residues: CASMGLLYEQYF. The DNA of the CDR3 is TGTGCCAGCATGGGACTCCTTTACGAGCAGTACTTC.